The present entry profiles one T cell receptor (beta chain) with its context. There is no known antigen for this receptor. Base qualities are missing; no much larger clone stands one base away. The library was built by means of the immunoSEQ multiplex PCR assay. Turning to the authors' computational methods: A statistical classification framework was built for diagnosing cytomegalovirus status from the catalog of TCR beta chain sequences. Held by TCRdb, this immuneACCESS table contains in-frame sequences only and omits some clones. Under half of the omission traces to an unresolved V gene where checked; the cause of the rest is unknown. Clonal size and the V and J genes are those of that table, whereas D and trimming came from the DNA. This sample comprises 300,000 to 450,000 clones, approximately 90% of them detected only once. The ten biggest clones cover 0.83% of the sample. Trimmed from V: 4 bases; trimmed from J: 2 bases; junction bases lacking a gene match: 20. The germline V gene provides CDR1 SGDLS and CDR2 YYNGEE. Spanning cysteine to phenylalanine, the CDR3 consists of 20 amino acids. The retained sequence is limited to the CDR3, 60 bases, with the frame set at the first base.

Donors formed part of the validation cohort, which comprised 120 subjects and was distinct from the first cohort of several hundred subjects. The data originate from a study of cytomegalovirus exposure and HLA in healthy donors (TCRdb year 2017). Turning to the overall study: According to a later analysis, the roughly 130 validation repertoires were produced on the same platform as the roughly 720 repertoires of the first cohort. The study was designed to test whether signatures of past pathogen exposure could be identified by cataloging public T cell receptors. Along with the roughly 710-subject first cohort, a separate validation cohort of over 90 different subjects was used. To predict cytomegalovirus infection status, the study combined high-throughput TCR immunosequencing, statistical association of individual TCRs with disease status, and machine learning.

What the authors observed across the whole study: While some public TCRs were present in many individuals, most TCR sequences turned up only very rarely across donors. In a later analysis, TCRs clustered in the first cohort were found to also tend to co-occur in the 120 or so validation repertoires, with approximately 93% of cluster scores above 0. The classifier was reported to diagnose cytomegalovirus status with high specificity and sensitivity in both the original and validation cohorts. The authors suggested that the approach could potentially be generalized to other disease states and immunological phenotypes. A few of the identified cytomegalovirus-associated TCR beta chains were confirmed in vitro to be specific for cytomegalovirus antigens. All 120 or so repertoires were used to score co-occurrence in the validation cohort in a later analysis, because that analysis had no HLA typing for the cohort. A total of roughly 160 TCR beta chains were listed by the study as associated with cytomegalovirus.

Material: PBMCs. This TCR was sampled from a woman in her late teens or twenties in good health and CMV-seronegative. The chain joins TRBV9 to TRBJ2-7; 11 middle bases align to TRBD2. At the DNA level, the sequence is TGTGCCAGCAGCCCTAGGGGGGGGACTAGCGGATCCTCGGGGACCTACGAGCAGTACTTC. The encoded protein is CASSPRGGTSGSSGTYEQYF.